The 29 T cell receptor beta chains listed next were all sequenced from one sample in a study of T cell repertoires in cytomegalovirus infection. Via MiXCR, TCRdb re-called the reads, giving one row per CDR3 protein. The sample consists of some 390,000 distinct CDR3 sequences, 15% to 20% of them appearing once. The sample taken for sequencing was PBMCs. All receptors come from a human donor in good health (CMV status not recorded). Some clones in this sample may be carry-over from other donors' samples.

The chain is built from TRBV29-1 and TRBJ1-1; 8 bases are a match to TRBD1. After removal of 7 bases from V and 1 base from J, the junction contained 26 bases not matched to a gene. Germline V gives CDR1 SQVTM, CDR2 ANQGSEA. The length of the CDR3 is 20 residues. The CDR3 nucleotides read TGCAGCGGCCGCGGGACAGGCCGCCTCTCACCCCACGGCAAGAACACTGAAGCTTTCTTT. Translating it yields CSGRGTGRLSPHGKNTEAFF. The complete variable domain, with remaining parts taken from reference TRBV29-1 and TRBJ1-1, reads SAVISQKPSRDICQRGTSLTIQCQVDSQVTMMFWYRQQPGQSLTLIATANQGSEATYESGFVIDKFPISRPNLTFSTLTVSNMSPEDSSIYLCSGRGTGRLSPHGKNTEAFFGQGTRLTVV.

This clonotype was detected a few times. This CDR3 is CAWENRETFGYGYTF. CDR3 sequence (DNA): TGTGCCTGGGAAAACCGGGAGACCTTCGGCTATGGCTACACCTTC. The J gene is TRBJ1-2, the V gene TRBV30; D unclear. Trimming removed 5 bases from V and 4 bases from J, with 20 bases in between. The germline V gene has CDR1 GTSNPN and CDR2 SVGIG (reference sequence). The CDR3 is 15 residues long. Supplemented by reference TRBV30 and TRBJ1-2, the full variable domain reads SQTIHQWPATLVQPVGSPLSLECTVEGTSNPNLYWYRQAAGRGLQLLFYSVGIGQISSEVPQNLSASRPQDRQFILSSKKLLLSDSGFYLCAWENRETFGYGYTFGSGTRLTVV.

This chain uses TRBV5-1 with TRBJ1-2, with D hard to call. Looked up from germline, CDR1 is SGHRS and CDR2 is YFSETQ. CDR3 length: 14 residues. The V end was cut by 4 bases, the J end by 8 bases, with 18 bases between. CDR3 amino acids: CASSREAEPVGYTF. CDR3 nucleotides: TGCGCCAGCAGCCGTGAGGCAGAACCAGTGGGCTACACCTTC.

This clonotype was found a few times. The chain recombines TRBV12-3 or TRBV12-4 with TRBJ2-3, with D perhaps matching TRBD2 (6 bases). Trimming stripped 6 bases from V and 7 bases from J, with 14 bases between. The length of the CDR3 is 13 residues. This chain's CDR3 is CASSAYSGNTQYF. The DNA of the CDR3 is TGTGCCAGCAGCGCCTATAGCGGAAATACGCAGTATTTT.

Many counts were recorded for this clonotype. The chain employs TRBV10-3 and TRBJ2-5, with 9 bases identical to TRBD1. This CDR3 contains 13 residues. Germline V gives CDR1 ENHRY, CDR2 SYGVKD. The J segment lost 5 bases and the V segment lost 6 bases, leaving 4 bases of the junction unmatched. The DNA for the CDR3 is TGTGCCATCAGCGGGACAGGGTGGGAGACCCAGTACTTC. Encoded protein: CAISGTGWETQYF.

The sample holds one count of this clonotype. The CDR3 DNA follows: TGTGCCAGCAGTTTAGGGACTAGAGATGAGCAGTTCTTC. The encoded protein is CASSLGTRDEQFF. V gene TRBV12-3 or TRBV12-4 combines with J gene TRBJ2-1; 7 bases are shared with TRBD2. Trimming at V came to 1 base and at J to 8 bases, leaving 2 bases not matched to a gene. The CDR3 has 13 amino acids.

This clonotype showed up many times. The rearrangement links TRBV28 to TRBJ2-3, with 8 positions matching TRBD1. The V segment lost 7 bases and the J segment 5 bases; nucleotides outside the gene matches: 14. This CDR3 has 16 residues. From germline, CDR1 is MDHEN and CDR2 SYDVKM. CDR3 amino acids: CASNTRRTGSGDTQYF. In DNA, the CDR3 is TGTGCCAGCAACACCAGAAGGACAGGGTCGGGAGATACGCAGTATTTT.

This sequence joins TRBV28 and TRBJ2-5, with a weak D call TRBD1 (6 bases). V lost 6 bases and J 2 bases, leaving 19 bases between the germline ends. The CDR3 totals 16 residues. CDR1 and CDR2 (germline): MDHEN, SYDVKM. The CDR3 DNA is TGTGCCAGCAGAAGCCCCCCCGGGACACAACAAGAGACCCAGTACTTC. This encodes CASRSPPGTQQETQYF.

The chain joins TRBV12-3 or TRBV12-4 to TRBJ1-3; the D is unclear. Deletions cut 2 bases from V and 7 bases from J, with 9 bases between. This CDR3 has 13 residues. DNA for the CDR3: TGTGCCAGCAGTTTACGCTCGTCGAACACCATATATTTT. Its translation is CASSLRSSNTIYF.

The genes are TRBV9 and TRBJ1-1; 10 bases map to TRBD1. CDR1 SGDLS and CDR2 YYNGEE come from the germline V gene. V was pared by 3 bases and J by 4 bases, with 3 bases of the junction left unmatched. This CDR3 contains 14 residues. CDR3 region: CASSGQGAITEAFF. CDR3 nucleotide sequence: TGTGCCAGCAGCGGACAGGGGGCTATCACTGAAGCTTTCTTT.

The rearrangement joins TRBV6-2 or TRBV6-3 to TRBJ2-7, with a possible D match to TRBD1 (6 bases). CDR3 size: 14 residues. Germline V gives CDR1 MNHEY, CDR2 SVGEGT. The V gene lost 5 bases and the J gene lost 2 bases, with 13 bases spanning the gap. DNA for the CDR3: TGTGCCAGCAGTAGCTGGACAGCACCCTACGAGCAGTACTTC. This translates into CASSSWTAPYEQYF.

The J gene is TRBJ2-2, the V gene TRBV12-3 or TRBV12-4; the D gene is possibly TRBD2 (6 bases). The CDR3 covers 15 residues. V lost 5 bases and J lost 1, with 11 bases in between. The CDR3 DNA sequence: TGTGCCAGCAGTCCCCGGGACTTGAACACCGGGGAGCTGTTTTTT. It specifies CASSPRDLNTGELFF.

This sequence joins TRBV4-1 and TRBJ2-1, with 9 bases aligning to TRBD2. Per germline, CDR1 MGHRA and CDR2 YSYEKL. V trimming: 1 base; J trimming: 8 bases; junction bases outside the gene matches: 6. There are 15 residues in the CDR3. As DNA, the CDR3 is TGCGCCAGCAGCCAAGTTAGCGGGAGTGGGTATGAGCAGTTCTTC. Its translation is CASSQVSGSGYEQFF.

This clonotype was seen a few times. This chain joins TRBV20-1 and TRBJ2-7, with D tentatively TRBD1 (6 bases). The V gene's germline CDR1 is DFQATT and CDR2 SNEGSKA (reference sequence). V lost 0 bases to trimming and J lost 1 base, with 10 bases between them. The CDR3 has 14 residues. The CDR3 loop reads CSARDQTGSYEQYF. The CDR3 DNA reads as TGCAGTGCTAGAGACCAGACAGGTTCCTACGAGCAGTACTTC.

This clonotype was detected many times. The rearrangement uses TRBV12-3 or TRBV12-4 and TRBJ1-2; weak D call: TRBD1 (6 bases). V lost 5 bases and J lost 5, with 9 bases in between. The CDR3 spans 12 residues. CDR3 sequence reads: CASSVQGYGYTF. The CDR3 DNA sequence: TGTGCCAGCAGTGTCCAGGGGTATGGCTACACCTTC.

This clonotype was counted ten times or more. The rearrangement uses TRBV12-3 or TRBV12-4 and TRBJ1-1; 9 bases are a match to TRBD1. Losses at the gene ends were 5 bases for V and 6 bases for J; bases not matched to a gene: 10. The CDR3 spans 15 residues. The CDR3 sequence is CASSTRTGEISEAFF. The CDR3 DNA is TGTGCCAGCAGTACTAGGACAGGGGAAATTTCTGAAGCTTTCTTT.

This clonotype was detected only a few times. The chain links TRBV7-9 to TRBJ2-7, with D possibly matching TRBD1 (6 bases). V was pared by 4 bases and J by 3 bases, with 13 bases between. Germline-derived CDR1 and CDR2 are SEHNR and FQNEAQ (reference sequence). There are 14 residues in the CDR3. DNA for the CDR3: TGTGCCAGCAGCTCTGCCGAACAGGGCTACGAGCAGTACTTC. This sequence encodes CASSSAEQGYEQYF.

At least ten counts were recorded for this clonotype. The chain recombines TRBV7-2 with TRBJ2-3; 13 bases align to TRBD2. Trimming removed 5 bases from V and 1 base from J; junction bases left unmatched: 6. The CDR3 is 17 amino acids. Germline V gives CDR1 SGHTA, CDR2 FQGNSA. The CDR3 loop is CASSPRLAGGRTDTQYF. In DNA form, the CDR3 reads TGTGCCAGCAGCCCAAGACTAGCGGGGGGCCGCACAGATACGCAGTATTTT.

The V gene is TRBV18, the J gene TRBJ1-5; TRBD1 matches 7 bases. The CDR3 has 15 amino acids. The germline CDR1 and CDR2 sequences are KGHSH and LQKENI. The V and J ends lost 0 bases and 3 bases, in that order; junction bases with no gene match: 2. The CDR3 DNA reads TGTGCCAGCTCACCACCCGGGACAGACAATCAGCCCCAGCATTTT. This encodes CASSPPGTDNQPQHF.

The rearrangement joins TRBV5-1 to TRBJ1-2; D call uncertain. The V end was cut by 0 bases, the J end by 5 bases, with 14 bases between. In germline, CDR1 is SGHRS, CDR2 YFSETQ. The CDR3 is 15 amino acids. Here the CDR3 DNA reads TGCGCCAGCAGCTTGGCTCCGGTTCTGACATATGGCTACACCTTC. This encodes CASSLAPVLTYGYTF.

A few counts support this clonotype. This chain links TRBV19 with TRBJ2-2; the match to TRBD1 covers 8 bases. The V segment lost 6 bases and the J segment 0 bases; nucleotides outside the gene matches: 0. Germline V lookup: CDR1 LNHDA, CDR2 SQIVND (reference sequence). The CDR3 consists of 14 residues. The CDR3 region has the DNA TGTGCCAGTAGGGACAGGGCGAACACCGGGGAGCTGTTTTTT. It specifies CASRDRANTGELFF.

The CDR3 DNA reads as TGTGCCAGCAAGCTAGCGGACACAGATACGCAGTATTTT. Protein product: CASKLADTDTQYF. The chain combines TRBV6-5 with TRBJ2-3, with 7 bases aligning to TRBD2. The V segment lost 7 bases and the J segment 2 bases; nucleotides outside the gene matches: 3. CDR1 and CDR2 from the germline V gene are MNHEY and SVGAGI. This CDR3 is 13 amino acids long.

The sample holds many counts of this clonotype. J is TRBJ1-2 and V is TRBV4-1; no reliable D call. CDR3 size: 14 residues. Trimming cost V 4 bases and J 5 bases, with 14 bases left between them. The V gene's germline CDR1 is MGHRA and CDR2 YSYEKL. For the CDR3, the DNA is TGCGCCAGCAGCCTGAGGCTGGTCGGGTATGGCTACACCTTC. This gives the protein CASSLRLVGYGYTF.

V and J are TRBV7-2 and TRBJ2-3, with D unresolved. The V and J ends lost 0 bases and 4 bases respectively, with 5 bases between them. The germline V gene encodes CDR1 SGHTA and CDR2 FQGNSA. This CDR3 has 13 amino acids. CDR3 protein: CASSLAFADTQYF. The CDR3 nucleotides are TGTGCCAGCAGCTTAGCGTTCGCAGATACGCAGTATTTT. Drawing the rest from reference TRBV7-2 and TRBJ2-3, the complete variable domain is GAGVSQSPSNKVTEKGKDVELRCDPISGHTALYWYRQSLGQGLEFLIYFQGNSAPDKSGLPSDRFSAERTGGSVSTLTIQRTQQEDSAVYLCASSLAFADTQYFGPGTRLTVL.

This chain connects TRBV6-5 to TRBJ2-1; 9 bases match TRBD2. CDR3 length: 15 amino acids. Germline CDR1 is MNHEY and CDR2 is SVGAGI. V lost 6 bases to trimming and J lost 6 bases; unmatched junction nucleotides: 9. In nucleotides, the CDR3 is TGTGCCAGCAGCCAACGACTAGCGGATTTCAATGAGCAGTTCTTC. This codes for CASSQRLADFNEQFF.

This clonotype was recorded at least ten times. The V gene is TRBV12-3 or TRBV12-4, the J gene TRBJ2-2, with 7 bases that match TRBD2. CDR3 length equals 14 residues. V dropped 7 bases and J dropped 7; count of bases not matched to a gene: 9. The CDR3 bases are TGTGCCAGCATCGATAACCTAGCGGTCGGGGAGCTGTTTTTT. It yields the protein CASIDNLAVGELFF.

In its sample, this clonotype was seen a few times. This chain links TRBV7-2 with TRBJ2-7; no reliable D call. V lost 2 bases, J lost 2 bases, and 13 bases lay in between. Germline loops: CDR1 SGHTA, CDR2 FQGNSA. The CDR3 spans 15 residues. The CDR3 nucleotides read TGTGCCAGCAGCTTAAAGGGTTCGGCTACCTACGAGCAGTACTTC. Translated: CASSLKGSATYEQYF.

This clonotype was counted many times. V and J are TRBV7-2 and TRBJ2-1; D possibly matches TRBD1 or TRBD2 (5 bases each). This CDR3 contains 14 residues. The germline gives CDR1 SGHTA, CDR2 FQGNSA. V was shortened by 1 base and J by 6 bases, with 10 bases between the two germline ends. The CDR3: CASSLEGTVNEQFF. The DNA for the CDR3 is TGTGCCAGCAGCTTAGAGGGGACGGTCAATGAGCAGTTCTTC.

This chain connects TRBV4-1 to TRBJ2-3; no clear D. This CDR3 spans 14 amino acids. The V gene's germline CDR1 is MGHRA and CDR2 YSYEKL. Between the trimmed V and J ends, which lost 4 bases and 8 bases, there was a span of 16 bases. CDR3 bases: TGCGCCAGCAGCCGCCTCCTAGGTAGGCCTACGCAGTATTTT. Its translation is CASSRLLGRPTQYF.